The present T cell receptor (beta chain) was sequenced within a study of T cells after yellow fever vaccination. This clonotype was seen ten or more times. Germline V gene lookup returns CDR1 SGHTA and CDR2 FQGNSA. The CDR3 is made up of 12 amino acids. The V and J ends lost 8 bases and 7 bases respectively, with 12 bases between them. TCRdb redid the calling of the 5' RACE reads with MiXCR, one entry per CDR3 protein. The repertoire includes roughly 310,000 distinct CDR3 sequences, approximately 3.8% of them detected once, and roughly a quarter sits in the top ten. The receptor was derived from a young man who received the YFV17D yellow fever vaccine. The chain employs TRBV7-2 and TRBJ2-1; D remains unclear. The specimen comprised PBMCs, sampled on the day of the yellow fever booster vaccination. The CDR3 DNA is TGTGCCAGCGGGTCCTTCGGGAATGAGCAGTTCTTC. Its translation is CASGSFGNEQFF.